This paragraph covers one T cell receptor (beta chain) sequence. Its antigen is undetermined. V was cut by 0 bases and J by 2 bases, with 10 bases left in between. Germline assignment: CDR1 SGDLS and CDR2 YYNGEE. The CDR3 has 15 amino acids. This entry is derived from a study of spatial heterogeneity in lung cancer. Study conclusions and caveats: Mutation tallies in tumors tracked expanded intratumoral alpha and beta TCR counts.

Each molecule of TCR cDNA was tagged with one unique molecular identifier. TCRdb re-called the 5' RACE reads with MiXCR, one entry per CDR3 protein. The table includes 16,000 or so distinct CDR3 sequences, roughly 5.7% detected once. As to time point: sample taken at primary tumor resection. Tumor, nontumor lung or frozen PBMC supplied whole RNA, sequenced without sorting. The chain links TRBV9 to TRBJ2-3, with D uncertain. Sequencing was performed on lung tumor tissue, taken at surgery. The TCR comes from a female donor with early-stage non-small cell lung cancer. The CDR3 loop reads CASSVGSESTDTQYF. The CDR3 bases are TGTGCCAGCAGCGTAGGAAGCGAATCCACAGATACGCAGTATTTT.